This T cell receptor (beta chain) is from a study of T cells in Graves' hyperthyroidism and ophthalmopathy. It was RNA transcripts that yielded the amplified TCR beta CDR3 regions. The primer set for the first-round RT-PCR of the TCR CDR3 was HTBI. TCRdb re-derived calls from the multiplex PCR reads in MiXCR, one entry per CDR3 protein. Of hundreds of thousands of distinct CDR3 sequences listed, less than 15% are singletons. Trimming at V came to 6 bases and at J to 4 bases, leaving 5 bases not matched to a gene. The CDR3 has 12 amino acids. Germline V gene lookup returns CDR1 DFQATT and CDR2 SNEGSKA (reference sequence).

The chain recombines TRBV20-1 with TRBJ2-5, with 7 bases lining up with TRBD2. The TCR was taken from a woman aged 18-29 years with Graves' hyperthyroidism. Sequencing was carried out using blood. Here the CDR3 reads CSAGGRVETQYF. In nucleotides, the CDR3 is TGCAGTGCGGGCGGGAGAGTAGAGACCCAGTACTTC.